This TCR beta chain was identified during a study of T cells generated in artificial thymic organoids. Study context: Some experiments further sorted thymic T cells to remove CD4 immature single positive or double positive precursors.

In regard to this clonotype: Its antigen is not known.

Findings and limits, study-wide: TCR diversity of organoid-derived CD8 single positive cells matched thymic and naive blood cells.

Semi-nested PCR with reverse primers in the TRAC or TRBC constant regions amplified each chain separately. A single record per CDR3 protein comes from TCRdb applying MiXCR to the 5' RACE reads. There are approximately 2,500 distinct CDR3 sequences in the sample; 10% to 12% occur only once, and 2.8% lies in the top ten. Magnetic bead enrichment isolated the primary CD8+ T cells. Sorted CD3+TCRalphabeta+CD8 single positive cells from organoids and thymus were used for RNA. Trimming took off 2 bases at V and 7 bases at J, with 12 bases between the two ends. This CDR3 spans 14 amino acids. The V gene's germline CDR1 is MNHNS and CDR2 SASEGT.

The source is a human donor who gave cord blood stem cells for thymic organoid culture, a cardiac surgery patient who gave postnatal thymus, or a blood donor (not recorded which). The chain recombines TRBV6-1 with TRBJ1-3; tentative D call: TRBD1 (6 bases). Material: naive CD8+ T cells from the thymus. Subset meaning: CD3+TCRalphabeta+CD8SP T cells; for blood, CD45RO-CCR7+ naive CD8+ T cells. This CDR3 is CASSEWGLRNTIYF. CDR3 coding DNA: TGTGCCAGCAGTGAATGGGGGCTGCGGAACACCATATATTTT.